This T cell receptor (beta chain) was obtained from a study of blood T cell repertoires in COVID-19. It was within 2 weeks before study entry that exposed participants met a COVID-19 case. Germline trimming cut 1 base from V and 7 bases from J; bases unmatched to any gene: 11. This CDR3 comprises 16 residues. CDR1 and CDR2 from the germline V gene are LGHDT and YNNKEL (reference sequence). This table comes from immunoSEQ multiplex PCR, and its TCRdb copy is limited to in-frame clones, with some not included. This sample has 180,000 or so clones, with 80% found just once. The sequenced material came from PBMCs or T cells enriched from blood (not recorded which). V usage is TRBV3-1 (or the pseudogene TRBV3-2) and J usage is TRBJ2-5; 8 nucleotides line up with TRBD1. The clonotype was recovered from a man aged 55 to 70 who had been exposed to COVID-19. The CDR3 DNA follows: TGTGCCAGCAGCCAAGCTACCGGGACAGGCCTGGGGACCCAGTACTTC. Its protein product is CASSQATGTGLGTQYF.